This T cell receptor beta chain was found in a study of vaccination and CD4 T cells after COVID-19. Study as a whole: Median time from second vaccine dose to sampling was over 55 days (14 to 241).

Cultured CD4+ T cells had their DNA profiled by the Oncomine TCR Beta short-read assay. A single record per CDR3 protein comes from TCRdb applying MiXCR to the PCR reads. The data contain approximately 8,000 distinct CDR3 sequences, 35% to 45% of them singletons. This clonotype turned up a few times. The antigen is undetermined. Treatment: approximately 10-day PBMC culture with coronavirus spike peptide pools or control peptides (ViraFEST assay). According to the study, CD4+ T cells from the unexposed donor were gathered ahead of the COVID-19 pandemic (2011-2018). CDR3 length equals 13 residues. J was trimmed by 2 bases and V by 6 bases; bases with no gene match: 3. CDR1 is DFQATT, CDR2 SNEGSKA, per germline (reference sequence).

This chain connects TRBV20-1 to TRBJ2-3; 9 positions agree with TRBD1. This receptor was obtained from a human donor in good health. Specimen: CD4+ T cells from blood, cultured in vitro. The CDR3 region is CSAGQGLTDTQYF. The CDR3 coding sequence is TGCAGTGCGGGACAGGGACTCACAGATACGCAGTATTTT.